This T cell receptor beta chain was sequenced for a study of T-cell reconstitution after alpha-beta-depleted transplantation in children. The CDR3 is made up of 14 amino acids. V gave up 9 bases and J gave up 4 bases, with 15 bases separating them. Study-wide findings and caveats: About two months after transplant, alpha-beta T cells reportedly came from several hundred expanded graft clones. After one year, T-cell counts and TCRbeta diversity mostly came from new T cells. Some patients' high day-60 TCRbeta diversity was traced to surviving recipient T cells and thymic progenitors.

This clonotype was found many times. The antigen is undetermined. Library preparation (for TCRbeta) was performed with unique molecular identifiers. One entry per CDR3 protein results from TCRdb running MiXCR on the PCR reads. This sample has about 300,000 distinct CDR3 sequences, with over 7.5% found just once. The genes are TRBV12-3 or TRBV12-4 and TRBJ2-2; D is perhaps TRBD1 (6 bases). Sequencing used peripheral blood, obtained 360 days after TCRalphabeta/CD19-depleted stem cell transplant. This sequence originates from a female patient aged 2-9 years who had a stem cell transplant for Fanconi anemia, so the T cells may come from the graft donor. CDR3 in amino acids: CASGMTGRTGELFF. The CDR3 DNA is TGTGCCAGTGGGATGACAGGCCGCACCGGGGAGCTGTTTTTT.